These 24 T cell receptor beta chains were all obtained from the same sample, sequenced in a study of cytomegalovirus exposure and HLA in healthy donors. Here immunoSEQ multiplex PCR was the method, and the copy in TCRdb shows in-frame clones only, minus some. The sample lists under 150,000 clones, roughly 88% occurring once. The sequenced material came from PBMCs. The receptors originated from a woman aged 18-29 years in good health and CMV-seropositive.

CDR3 amino acids: CASRTTGYEGPEAFF. CDR3 nucleotides: TGTGCCAGCAGGACCACAGGTTATGAAGGACCTGAAGCTTTCTTT. The chain recombines TRBV27 with TRBJ1-1; a possible D gene is TRBD1 (5 bases). CDR1 is MNHEY, CDR2 SMNVEV, per germline (reference sequence). This CDR3 is built from 15 residues. The V end was cut by 6 bases, the J end by 6 bases, with 20 bases between.

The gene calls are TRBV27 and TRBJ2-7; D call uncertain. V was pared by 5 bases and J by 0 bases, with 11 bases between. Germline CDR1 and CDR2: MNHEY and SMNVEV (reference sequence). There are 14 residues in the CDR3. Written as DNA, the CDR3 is TGTGCCAGCAGTCCTCGACGGAGCTCCTACGAGCAGTACTTC. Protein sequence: CASSPRRSSYEQYF.

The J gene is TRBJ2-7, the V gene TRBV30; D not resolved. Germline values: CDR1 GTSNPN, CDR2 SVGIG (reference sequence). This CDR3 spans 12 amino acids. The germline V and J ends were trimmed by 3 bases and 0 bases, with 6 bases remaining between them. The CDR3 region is CAWSTVSYEQYF. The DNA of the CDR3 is TGTGCCTGGAGCACAGTCTCCTACGAGCAGTACTTC.

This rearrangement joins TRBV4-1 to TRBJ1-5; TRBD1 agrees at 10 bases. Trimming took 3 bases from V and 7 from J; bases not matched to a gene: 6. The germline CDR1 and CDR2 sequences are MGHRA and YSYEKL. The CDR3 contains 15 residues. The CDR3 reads CASSHVDRGEQPQHF. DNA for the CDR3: TGCGCCAGCAGCCACGTGGACAGGGGGGAACAGCCCCAGCATTTT.

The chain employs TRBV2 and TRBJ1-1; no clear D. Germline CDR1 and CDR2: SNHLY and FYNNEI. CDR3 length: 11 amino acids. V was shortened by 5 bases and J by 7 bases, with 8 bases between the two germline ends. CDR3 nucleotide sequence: TGTGCCAGCAGTCAACAGTTTGAAGCTTTCTTT. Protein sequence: CASSQQFEAFF.

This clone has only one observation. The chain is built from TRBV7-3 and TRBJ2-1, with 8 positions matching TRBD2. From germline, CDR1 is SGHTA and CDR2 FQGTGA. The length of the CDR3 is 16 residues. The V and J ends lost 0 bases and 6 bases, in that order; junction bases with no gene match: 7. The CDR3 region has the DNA TGTGCCAGCAGCTTAACGGTTGCTAGCGGGTTCAATGAGCAGTTCTTC. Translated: CASSLTVASGFNEQFF.

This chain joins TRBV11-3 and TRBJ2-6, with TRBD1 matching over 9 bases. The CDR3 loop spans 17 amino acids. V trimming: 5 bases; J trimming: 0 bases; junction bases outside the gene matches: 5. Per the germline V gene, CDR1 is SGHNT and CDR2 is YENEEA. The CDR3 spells CASSPGTGSSGANVLTF. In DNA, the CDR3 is TGTGCCAGCAGCCCCGGGACAGGGTCCTCTGGGGCCAACGTCCTGACTTTC.

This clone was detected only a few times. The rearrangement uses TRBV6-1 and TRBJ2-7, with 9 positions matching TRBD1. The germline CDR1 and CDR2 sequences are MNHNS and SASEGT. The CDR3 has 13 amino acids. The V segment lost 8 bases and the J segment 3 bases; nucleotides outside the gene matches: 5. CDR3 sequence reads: CASRDREYYEQYF. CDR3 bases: TGTGCCAGCCGGGACAGGGAATACTACGAGCAGTACTTC.

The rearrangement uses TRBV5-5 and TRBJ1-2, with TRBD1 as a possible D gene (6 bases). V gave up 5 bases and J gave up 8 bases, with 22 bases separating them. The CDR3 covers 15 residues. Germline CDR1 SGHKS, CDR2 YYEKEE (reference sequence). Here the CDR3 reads CASSLAPGQTGGYTF. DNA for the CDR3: TGTGCCAGCAGTTTAGCCCCTGGACAGACTGGAGGCTACACCTTC. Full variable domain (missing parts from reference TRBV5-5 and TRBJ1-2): DAGVTQSPTHLIKTRGQQVTLRCSPISGHKSVSWYQQVLGQGPQFIFQYYEKEERGRGNFPDRFSARQFPNYSSELNVNALLLGDSALYLCASSLAPGQTGGYTFGSGTRLTVV.

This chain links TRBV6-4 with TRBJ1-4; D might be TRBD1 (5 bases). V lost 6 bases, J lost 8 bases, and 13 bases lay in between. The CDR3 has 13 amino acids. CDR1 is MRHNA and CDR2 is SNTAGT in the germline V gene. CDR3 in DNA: TGTGCCAGCAGCAGGGTGGTCGGAGAAAAACTGTTTTTT. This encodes CASSRVVGEKLFF.

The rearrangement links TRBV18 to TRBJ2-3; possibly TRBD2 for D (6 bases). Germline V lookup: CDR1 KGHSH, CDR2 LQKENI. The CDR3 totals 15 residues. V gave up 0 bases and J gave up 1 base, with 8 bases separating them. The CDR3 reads CASSPPVAGTDTQYF. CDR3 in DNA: TGTGCCAGCTCACCACCAGTAGCGGGCACAGATACGCAGTATTTT.

The CDR3 sequence: CASRSWGPRGYTF. In nucleotides, the CDR3 is TGTGCCAGCAGAAGCTGGGGGCCGAGGGGCTACACCTTC. J is TRBJ1-2 and V is TRBV6-5; TRBD1 is a possible D gene (6 bases). Germline loops: CDR1 MNHEY, CDR2 SVGAGI. The ends were cut back, 6 bases at V and 8 bases at J, with 16 bases in the middle. The CDR3 spans 13 residues.

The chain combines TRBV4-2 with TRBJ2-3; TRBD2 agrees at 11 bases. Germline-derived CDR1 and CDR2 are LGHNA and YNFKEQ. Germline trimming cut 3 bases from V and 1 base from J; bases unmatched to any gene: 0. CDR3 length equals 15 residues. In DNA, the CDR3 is TGTGCCAGCAGCCAGACTAGCGGGGGCACAGATACGCAGTATTTT. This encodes CASSQTSGGTDTQYF.

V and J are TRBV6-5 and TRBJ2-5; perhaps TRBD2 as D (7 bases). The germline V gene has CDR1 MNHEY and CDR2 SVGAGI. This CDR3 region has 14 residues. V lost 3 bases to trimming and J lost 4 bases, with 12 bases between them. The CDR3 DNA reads TGTGCCAGCAGTTATCTTAGGGGGGGAGAGACCCAGTACTTC. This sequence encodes CASSYLRGGETQYF.

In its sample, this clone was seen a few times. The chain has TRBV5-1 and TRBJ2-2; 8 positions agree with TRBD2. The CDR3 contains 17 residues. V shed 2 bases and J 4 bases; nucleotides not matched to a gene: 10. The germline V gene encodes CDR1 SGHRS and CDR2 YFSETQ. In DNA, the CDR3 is TGCGCCAGCAGCTTCCATAGCGGGAATGGGGCCACCGGGGAGCTGTTTTTT. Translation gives CASSFHSGNGATGELFF. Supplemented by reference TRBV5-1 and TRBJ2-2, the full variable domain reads KAGVTQTPRYLIKTRGQQVTLSCSPISGHRSVSWYQQTPGQGLQFLFEYFSETQRNKGNFPGRFSGRQFSNSRSEMNVSTLELGDSALYLCASSFHSGNGATGELFFGEGSRLTVL.

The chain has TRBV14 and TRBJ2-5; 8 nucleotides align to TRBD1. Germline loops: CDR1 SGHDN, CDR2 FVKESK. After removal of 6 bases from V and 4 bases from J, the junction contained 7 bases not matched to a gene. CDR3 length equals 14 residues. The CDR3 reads CASRRTGLRETQYF. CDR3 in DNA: TGTGCCAGCAGAAGGACAGGGCTGAGAGAGACCCAGTACTTC.

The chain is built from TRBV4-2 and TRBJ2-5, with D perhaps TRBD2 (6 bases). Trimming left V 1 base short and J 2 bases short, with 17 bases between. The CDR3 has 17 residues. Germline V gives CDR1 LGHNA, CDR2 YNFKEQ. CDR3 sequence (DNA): TGTGCCAGCAGCCAAGTCGCGGGGACCGACTATCAAGAGACCCAGTACTTC. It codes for CASSQVAGTDYQETQYF.

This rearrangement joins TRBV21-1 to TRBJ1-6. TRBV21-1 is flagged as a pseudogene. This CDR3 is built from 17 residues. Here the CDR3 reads CASSKALSGDRNSPLHF. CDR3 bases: TGTGCCAGCAGCAAAGCGCTTTCGGGGGACCGGAATTCACCCCTCCACTTT.

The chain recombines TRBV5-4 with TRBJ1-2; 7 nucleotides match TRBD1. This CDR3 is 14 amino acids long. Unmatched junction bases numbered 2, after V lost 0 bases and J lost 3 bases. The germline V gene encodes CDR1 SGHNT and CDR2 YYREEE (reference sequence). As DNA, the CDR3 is TGTGCCAGCAGCTTGGGTGGGACAGACTATGGCTACACCTTC. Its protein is CASSLGGTDYGYTF.

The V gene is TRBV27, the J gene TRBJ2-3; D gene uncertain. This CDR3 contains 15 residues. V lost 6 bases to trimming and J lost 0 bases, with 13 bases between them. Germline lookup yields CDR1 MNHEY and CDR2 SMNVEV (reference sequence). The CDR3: CASSPPPTSTDTQYF. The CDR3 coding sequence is TGTGCCAGCAGCCCCCCCCCGACTAGCACAGATACGCAGTATTTT.

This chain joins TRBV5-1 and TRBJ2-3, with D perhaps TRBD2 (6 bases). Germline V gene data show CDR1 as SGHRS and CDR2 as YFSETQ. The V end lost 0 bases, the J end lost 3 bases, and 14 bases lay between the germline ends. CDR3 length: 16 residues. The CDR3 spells CASSLDAGRRTDTQYF. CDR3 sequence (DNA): TGCGCCAGCAGCTTGGACGCGGGACGGAGAACAGATACGCAGTATTTT.

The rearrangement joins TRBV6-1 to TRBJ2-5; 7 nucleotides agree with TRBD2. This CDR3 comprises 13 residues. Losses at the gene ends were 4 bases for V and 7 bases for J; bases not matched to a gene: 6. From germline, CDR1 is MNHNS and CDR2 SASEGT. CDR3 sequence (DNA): TGTGCCAGCAGTGGGCCGGAGCGGGGGACCCAGTACTTC. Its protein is CASSGPERGTQYF.

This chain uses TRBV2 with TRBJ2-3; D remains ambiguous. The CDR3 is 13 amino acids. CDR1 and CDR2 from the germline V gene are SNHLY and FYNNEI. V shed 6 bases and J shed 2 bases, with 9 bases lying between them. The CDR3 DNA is TGTGCCAGCAGATATTATATCACAGATACGCAGTATTTT. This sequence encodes CASRYYITDTQYF.

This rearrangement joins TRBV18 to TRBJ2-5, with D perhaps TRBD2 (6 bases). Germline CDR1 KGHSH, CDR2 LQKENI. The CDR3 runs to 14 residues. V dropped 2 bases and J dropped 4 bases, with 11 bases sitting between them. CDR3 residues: CASSPTGVLETQYF. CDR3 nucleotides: TGTGCCAGCTCACCAACGGGGGTGTTAGAGACCCAGTACTTC.